The source of this TCR beta chain is a study of T cell changes during pregnancy in multiple sclerosis. The assay was immunoSEQ multiplex PCR, and TCRdb's table has in-frame clones only and misses some. The repertoire includes tens of thousands of clones, 75% to 95% of them detected once, and around 0.89% sits in the top ten. The germline V gene has CDR1 SGHTA and CDR2 FQGNSA. The CDR3 has 16 amino acids. Trimming cost V 2 bases and J 6 bases; bases outside gene matches: 9. Sequenced here: peripheral blood, sampled in the second trimester of pregnancy. This TCR came from a female donor with multiple sclerosis, enrolled in a pregnancy study. V gene TRBV7-2 combines with J gene TRBJ2-2, with TRBD2 matching over 7 bases. The DNA of the CDR3 is TGTGCCAGCAGCTTACAAGGGCGGGGGTTCGCCGGGGAGCTGTTTTTT. Protein product: CASSLQGRGFAGELFF.